A single sample is the source of the 12 T cell receptor beta chains below, sequenced in a study of identical twins. TCRdb re-called the 5' RACE reads through MiXCR, storing one row per CDR3 protein. The data contain 500,000 to 650,000 distinct CDR3 sequences, 20% to 25% of them singletons. This same sample was also taken into another study, of yellow fever vaccine responses in identical twins.

Sequencing was done on a sample of CD4+ T cells sorted from blood. The receptors here all came from a young woman in good health.

This clonotype was observed a few times. The chain is built from TRBV24-1 and TRBJ2-1; possibly TRBD1 or TRBD2 for D (6 bases each). The CDR3 spans 18 residues. Germline V lookup: CDR1 KGHDR, CDR2 SFDVKD. V lost 0 bases, J lost 3 bases, and 17 bases lay in between. CDR3 DNA sequence: TGTGCCACCAGTGATTTGCCGAAACAGGGAGGTGGCTACAATGAGCAGTTCTTC. Its protein product is CATSDLPKQGGGYNEQFF.

The chain is built from TRBV20-1 and TRBJ2-7; D perhaps matches TRBD1 (5 bases). This CDR3 is 13 amino acids long. Germline V gene sequence: CDR1 DFQATT, CDR2 SNEGSKA (reference sequence). Trimming removed 3 bases at V and 3 bases at J, with 12 bases between. For the CDR3, the DNA is TGCAGTGCTAGGGGCAGGGCTGGCTACGAGCAGTACTTC. Encoded protein: CSARGRAGYEQYF.

The rearrangement joins TRBV27 to TRBJ2-1, with 9 bases that match TRBD2. From germline, CDR1 is MNHEY and CDR2 SMNVEV (reference sequence). J gave up 1 base and V 5 bases, and 6 bases lay outside the gene matches. This CDR3 spans 16 amino acids. The DNA for the CDR3 is TGTGCCAGCAGTCCTTTTAGCGGGAGTTCCTACAATGAGCAGTTCTTC. Translated, it gives CASSPFSGSSYNEQFF.

This clonotype appeared a few times. V is TRBV12-3 or TRBV12-4 and J is TRBJ2-1; D gene uncertain. There are 16 residues in the CDR3. Trimming pared 6 bases from V and 0 bases from J, leaving 15 bases between. The CDR3 DNA is TGTGCCAGCAGCATAAGGTCTCTTAGCTCCTACAATGAGCAGTTCTTC. As protein: CASSIRSLSSYNEQFF.

This clonotype was detected a few times. The rearrangement joins TRBV7-9 to TRBJ2-3, with 10 bases aligning to TRBD1. The germline gives CDR1 SEHNR, CDR2 FQNEAQ (reference sequence). After removal of 2 bases from V and 7 bases from J, the junction contained 6 bases not matched to a gene. The CDR3 has 15 amino acids. The CDR3 region has the DNA TGTGCCAGCAGCTTAAGTTGGGACAGGGGACATACGCAGTATTTT. Translation gives CASSLSWDRGHTQYF.

In its sample, this clonotype was seen a few times. The J gene is TRBJ2-7, the V gene TRBV4-1; possibly TRBD1 for D (6 bases). V was pared by 2 bases and J by 3 bases, with 14 bases between. The CDR3 is made up of 15 amino acids. Germline-derived CDR1 and CDR2 are MGHRA and YSYEKL. The CDR3 loop reads CASSQTDSLNYEQYF. CDR3 sequence (DNA): TGCGCCAGCAGCCAAACGGACAGCTTGAACTACGAGCAGTACTTC.

This chain uses TRBV12-3 or TRBV12-4 with TRBJ1-1, with D possibly TRBD1 on 5 matching bases. Trimming cost V 5 bases and J 2 bases, with 12 bases left between them. The CDR3 length is 14 residues. The CDR3 DNA sequence: TGTGCCAGCAGTGCCCGTAGGGACAACACTGAAGCTTTCTTT. As protein: CASSARRDNTEAFF.

CDR3 sequence: CSTFSGATEAFF. The CDR3 bases are TGCAGCACGTTCTCCGGCGCCACTGAAGCTTTCTTT. The chain couples TRBV29-1 to TRBJ1-1; D is unresolved. Germline CDR1 SQVTM, CDR2 ANQGSEA. V was shortened by 8 bases and J by 4 bases, with 14 bases between the two germline ends. This CDR3 is built from 12 residues.

The rearrangement uses TRBV5-1 and TRBJ2-1; 7 positions agree with TRBD2. The CDR3 has 15 amino acids. Per germline, CDR1 SGHRS and CDR2 YFSETQ. With V trimmed by 2 bases and J by 7 bases, 9 bases remained unmatched. CDR3 in DNA: TGCGCCAGCAGCTTAGATGGCGGGAGTTTAAATGAGCAGTTCTTC. Protein sequence: CASSLDGGSLNEQFF.

There are a few counts of this clonotype. The rearrangement joins TRBV7-9 to TRBJ2-1, with D perhaps being TRBD1 or TRBD2 (5 bases each). The CDR3 runs 16 residues. Trimming removed 0 bases from V and 0 bases from J, with 9 bases in between. Germline-derived CDR1 and CDR2 are SEHNR and FQNEAQ (reference sequence). The CDR3 DNA sequence: TGTGCCAGCAGCTTAGCACCGGGACGCTCCTACAATGAGCAGTTCTTC. As protein: CASSLAPGRSYNEQFF. Filled out from reference TRBV7-9 and TRBJ2-1, the complete variable domain reads DTGVSQNPRHKITKRGQNVTFRCDPISEHNRLYWYRQTLGQGPEFLTYFQNEAQLEKSRLLSDRFSAERPKGSFSTLEIQRTEQGDSAMYLCASSLAPGRSYNEQFFGPGTRLTVL.

This clonotype was recorded at least ten times. This chain uses TRBV29-1 with TRBJ2-7; D uncertain. This CDR3 region has 14 residues. Germline-derived CDR1 and CDR2 are SQVTM and ANQGSEA. Trimming cost V 4 bases and J 7 bases, with 20 bases left between them. CDR3 bases: TGCAGCGTTGGAAGGAAGACTCCTGCGGAGGAGCAGTACTTC. It translates to CSVGRKTPAEEQYF.

In its sample, this clonotype was seen a few times. The V and J genes are TRBV12-3 or TRBV12-4 and TRBJ1-5, with D possibly being TRBD1 (6 bases). V was clipped by 5 bases and J by 1 base, with 12 bases between them. The CDR3 has 15 amino acids. Here the CDR3 DNA reads TGTGCCAGCAGTGAAGGACAGCTCAGCAATCAGCCCCAGCATTTT. Encoded protein: CASSEGQLSNQPQHF.